Shown below are 9 T cell receptor beta chains from a single sample sequenced in a study of early T cells in non-severe SARS-CoV-2 infection. Each CDR3 protein is one row after TCRdb ran MiXCR on the 5' RACE reads. The sample lists roughly 41,000 distinct CDR3 sequences, roughly 6.2% occurring once. Input material: whole blood. The receptors shown here come from an adult who was a healthcare worker with PCR-confirmed SARS-CoV-2 infection or an uninfected control (not recorded which).

The chain combines TRBV6-4 with TRBJ2-7; 7 bases match TRBD1. This CDR3 comprises 15 residues. After removal of 4 bases from V and 2 bases from J, the junction contained 8 bases not matched to a gene. Germline V gene sequence: CDR1 MRHNA, CDR2 SNTAGT. The CDR3 sequence: CASSGGQWNPYEQYF. For the CDR3, the DNA is TGTGCCAGCAGTGGGGGACAGTGGAACCCCTACGAGCAGTACTTC.

This clonotype was detected only a few times. The chain links TRBV20-1 to TRBJ2-7, with 13 bases lining up with TRBD2. Germline V CDR1 and CDR2: DFQATT, SNEGSKA (reference sequence). Germline trimming cut 0 bases from V and 4 bases from J; bases unmatched to any gene: 6. The CDR3 is 16 amino acids. The CDR3 here is CSARDRGLAGLYEQYF. CDR3 in DNA: TGCAGTGCTAGAGATCGGGGACTAGCGGGACTATACGAGCAGTACTTC.

This clonotype has a handful of counts. Because the CDR3's place on the DNA is in doubt, the DNA is left out and the CDR3 is given as listed by TCRdb. The gene calls are TRBV12-3 or TRBV12-4 and TRBJ2-2; whether TRBD1, the table's D call, matches the DNA was not checked. The CDR3 totals 16 residues, both ends included. This CDR3 is CASSLGQHYTGELFFF.

This clonotype was recorded at least ten times. The rearrangement joins TRBV3-1 to TRBJ2-7; D gene unclear. The ends were cut back, 3 bases at V and 5 bases at J, with 26 bases in the middle. CDR3 size: 18 residues. The germline gives CDR1 LGHDT, CDR2 YNNKEL (reference sequence). CDR3 residues: CASSHLTPKWNRRDEQYF. The CDR3 DNA reads as TGTGCCAGCAGCCACCTCACCCCCAAGTGGAACCGCCGAGACGAGCAGTACTTC.

For the CDR3, the DNA is TGTGCCAGCGCCCCCCACTCCTACGAGCAGTACTTC. Its protein product is CASAPHSYEQYF. The rearrangement links TRBV7-2 to TRBJ2-7, with D hard to call. The CDR3 is 12 amino acids. CDR1 and CDR2 (germline): SGHTA, FQGNSA. Trimming stripped 8 bases from V and 0 bases from J, with 8 bases between.

This clonotype was counted ten times or more. The chain has TRBV14 and TRBJ1-2; D is undetermined. Trimming removed 0 bases at V and 4 bases at J, with 6 bases between. The CDR3 is made up of 13 amino acids. Germline V gene data show CDR1 as SGHDN and CDR2 as FVKESK. DNA of the CDR3: TGTGCCAGCAGCCAAGATCACTCCTATGGCTACACCTTC. Translating it yields CASSQDHSYGYTF.

This clonotype was detected ten times or more. The rearrangement joins TRBV27 to TRBJ1-2, with 11 bases aligning to TRBD1. The CDR3 is 15 amino acids. The junction had 10 bases not matched to a gene; V was cut back by 5 bases and J by 8 bases. Looked up from germline, CDR1 is MNHEY and CDR2 is SMNVEV (reference sequence). The CDR3 spells CASSPLGQGARGYTF. The CDR3 nucleotides are TGTGCCAGCAGTCCGCTCGGACAGGGGGCTCGAGGCTACACCTTC.

The chain links TRBV7-9 to TRBJ2-7, with TRBD2 matching over 8 bases. The germline V gene has CDR1 SEHNR and CDR2 FQNEAQ (reference sequence). Trimming at V came to 5 bases and at J to 7 bases, leaving 10 bases not matched to a gene. This CDR3 comprises 14 residues. DNA for the CDR3: TGTGCCAGCAGCCCCCGGGGGGGGACGGGAGAGCAGTACTTC. This encodes CASSPRGGTGEQYF.

This clonotype was observed at least ten times. This chain uses TRBV5-4 with TRBJ2-7; no reliable D call. V was pared by 0 bases and J by 5 bases, with 18 bases between. Germline CDR1 reads SGHNT; CDR2 reads YYREEE (reference sequence). The CDR3 totals 16 residues. CDR3 DNA: TGTGCCAGCAGCTTGGATGCGTCCGGACGAAGGGACGAGCAGTACTTC. Translated: CASSLDASGRRDEQYF.